This T cell receptor beta chain emerged from a study of PD-1 blockade in classical Hodgkin lymphoma. The overall study: Each patient was given nivolumab 3 mg/kg through a vein every 2 weeks.

CDR3 length: 13 amino acids. Germline V lookup: CDR1 SGHRS, CDR2 YFSETQ. The germline V and J ends were trimmed by 2 bases and 4 bases, with 9 bases remaining between them. General study results and limits: CD4+ TCR diversity, unlike CD8+, climbed significantly by C4D1.

The protocol was immunoSEQ multiplex PCR, while the TCRdb copy is restricted to in-frame clones and leaves out a portion. The table lists 35,000 to 50,000 clones, approximately 71% of them singletons. The time point denotes: cycle 4 day 1 (C4D1), after five to seven weeks of nivolumab. Relapse was seen in all patients after autologous stem cell transplantation, and brentuximab vedotin exposure was variable. This clone has more than one count but fewer than ten. The antigen is not known. This specimen consisted of peripheral blood mononuclear cells (PBMCs), obtained before the fourth cycle of nivolumab. The TCR sequence derives from a human donor with classical Hodgkin lymphoma. The rearrangement joins TRBV5-1 to TRBJ1-2, with D possibly being TRBD1 (6 bases). This CDR3 reads CASSFEGGYGYTF. CDR3 sequence (DNA): TGCGCCAGCAGCTTCGAGGGGGGCTATGGCTACACCTTC.